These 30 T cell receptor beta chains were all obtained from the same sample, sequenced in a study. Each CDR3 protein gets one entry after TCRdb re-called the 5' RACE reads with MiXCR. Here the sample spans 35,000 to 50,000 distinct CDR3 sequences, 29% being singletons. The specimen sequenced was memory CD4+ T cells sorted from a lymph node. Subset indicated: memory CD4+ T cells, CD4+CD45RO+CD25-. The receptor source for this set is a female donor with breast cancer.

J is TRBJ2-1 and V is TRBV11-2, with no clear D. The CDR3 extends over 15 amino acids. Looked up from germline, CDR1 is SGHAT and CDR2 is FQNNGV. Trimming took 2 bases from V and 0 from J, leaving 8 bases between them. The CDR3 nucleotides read TGTGCCAGCAGCTTAATGGACCACTCCTACAATGAGCAGTTCTTC. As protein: CASSLMDHSYNEQFF.

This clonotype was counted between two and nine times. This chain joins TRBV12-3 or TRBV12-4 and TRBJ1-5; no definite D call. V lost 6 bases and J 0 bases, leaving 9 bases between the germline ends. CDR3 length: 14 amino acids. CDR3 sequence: CASSQKVSNQPQHF. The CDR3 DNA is TGTGCCAGCAGCCAAAAGGTTAGCAATCAGCCCCAGCATTTT.

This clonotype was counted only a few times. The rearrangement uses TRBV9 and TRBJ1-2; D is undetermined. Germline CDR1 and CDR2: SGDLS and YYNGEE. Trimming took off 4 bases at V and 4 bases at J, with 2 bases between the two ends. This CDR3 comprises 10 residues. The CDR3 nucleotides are TGTGCCAGCAGCAGCTATGGCTACACCTTC. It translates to CASSSYGYTF. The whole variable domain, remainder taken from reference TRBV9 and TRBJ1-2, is DSGVTQTPKHLITATGQRVTLRCSPRSGDLSVYWYQQSLDQGLQFLIQYYNGEERAKGNILERFSAQQFPDLHSELNLSSLELGDSALYFCASSSYGYTFGSGTRLTVV.

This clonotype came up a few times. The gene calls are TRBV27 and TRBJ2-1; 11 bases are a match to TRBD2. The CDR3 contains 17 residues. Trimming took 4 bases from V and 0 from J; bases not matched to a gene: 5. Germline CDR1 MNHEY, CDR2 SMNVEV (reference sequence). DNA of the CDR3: TGTGCCAGCAGTTCCGGGACTAGCGGCAGCTCCTACAATGAGCAGTTCTTC. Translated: CASSSGTSGSSYNEQFF.

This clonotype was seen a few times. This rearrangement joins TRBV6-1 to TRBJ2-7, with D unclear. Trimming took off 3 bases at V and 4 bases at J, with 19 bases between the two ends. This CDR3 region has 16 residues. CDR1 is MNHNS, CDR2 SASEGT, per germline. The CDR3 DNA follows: TGTGCCAGCAGTGATTTTTACAGTCCCAGCCTTTACGAGCAGTACTTC. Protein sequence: CASSDFYSPSLYEQYF.

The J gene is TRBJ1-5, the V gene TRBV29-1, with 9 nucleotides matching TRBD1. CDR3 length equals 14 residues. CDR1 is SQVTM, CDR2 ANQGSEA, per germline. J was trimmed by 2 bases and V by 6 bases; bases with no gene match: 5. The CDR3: CSVGTGWGNQPQHF. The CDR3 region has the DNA TGCAGCGTCGGGACAGGGTGGGGCAATCAGCCCCAGCATTTT.

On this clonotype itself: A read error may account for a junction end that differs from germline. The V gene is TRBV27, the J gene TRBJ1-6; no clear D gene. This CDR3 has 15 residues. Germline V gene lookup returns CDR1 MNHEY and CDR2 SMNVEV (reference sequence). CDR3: CASALEGIRNSPIHF. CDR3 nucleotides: TGTGCCAGCGCCCTAGAGGGCATTCGTAATTCACCCATCCACTTT.

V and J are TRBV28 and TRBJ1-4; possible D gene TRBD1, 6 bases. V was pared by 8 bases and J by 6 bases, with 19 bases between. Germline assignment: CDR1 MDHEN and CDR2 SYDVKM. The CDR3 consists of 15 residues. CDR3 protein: CASHYAGALDEKLFF. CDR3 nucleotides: TGTGCCAGCCATTATGCGGGGGCGCTAGATGAAAAACTGTTTTTT.

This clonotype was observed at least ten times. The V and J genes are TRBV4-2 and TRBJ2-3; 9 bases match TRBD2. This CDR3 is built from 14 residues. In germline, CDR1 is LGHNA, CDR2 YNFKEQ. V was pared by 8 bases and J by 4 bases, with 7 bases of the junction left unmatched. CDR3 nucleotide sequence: TGTGCCAGCGGCGGCGGGAGGGAGGCAGATACGCAGTATTTT. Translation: CASGGGREADTQYF.

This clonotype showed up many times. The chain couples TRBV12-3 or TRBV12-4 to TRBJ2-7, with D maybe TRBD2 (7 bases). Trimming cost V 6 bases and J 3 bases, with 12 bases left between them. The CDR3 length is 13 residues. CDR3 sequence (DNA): TGTGCCAGCAGGGCCGGGGGGCTCTACGAGCAGTACTTC. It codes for CASRAGGLYEQYF.

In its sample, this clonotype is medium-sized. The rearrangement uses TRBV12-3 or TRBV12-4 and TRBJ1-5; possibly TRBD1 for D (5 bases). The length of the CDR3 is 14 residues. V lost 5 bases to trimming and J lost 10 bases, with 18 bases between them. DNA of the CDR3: TGTGCCAGCAGTGGGGACGTCCGCAGGATCCCCCAGCATTTT. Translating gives CASSGDVRRIPQHF.

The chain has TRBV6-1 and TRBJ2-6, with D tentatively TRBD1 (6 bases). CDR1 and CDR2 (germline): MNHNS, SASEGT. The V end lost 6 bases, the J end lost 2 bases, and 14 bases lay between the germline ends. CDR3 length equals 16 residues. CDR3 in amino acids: CASSADSLPGANVLTF. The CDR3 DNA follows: TGTGCCAGCAGCGCGGACAGTCTCCCTGGGGCCAACGTCCTGACTTTC.

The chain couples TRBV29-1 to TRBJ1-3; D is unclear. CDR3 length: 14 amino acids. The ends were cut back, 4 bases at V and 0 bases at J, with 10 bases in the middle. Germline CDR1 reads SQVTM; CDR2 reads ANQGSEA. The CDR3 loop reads CSVGAGSSGNTIYF. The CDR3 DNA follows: TGCAGCGTTGGGGCGGGAAGCTCTGGAAACACCATATATTTT.

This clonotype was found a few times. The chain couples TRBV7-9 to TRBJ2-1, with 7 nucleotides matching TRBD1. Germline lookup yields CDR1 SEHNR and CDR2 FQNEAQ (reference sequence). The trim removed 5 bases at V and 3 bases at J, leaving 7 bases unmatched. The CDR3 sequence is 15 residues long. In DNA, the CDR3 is TGTGCCAGCAGCCCTAGACAGGGCGGCTACAATGAGCAGTTCTTC. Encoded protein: CASSPRQGGYNEQFF. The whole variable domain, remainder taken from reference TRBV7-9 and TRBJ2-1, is DTGVSQNPRHKITKRGQNVTFRCDPISEHNRLYWYRQTLGQGPEFLTYFQNEAQLEKSRLLSDRFSAERPKGSFSTLEIQRTEQGDSAMYLCASSPRQGGYNEQFFGPGTRLTVL.

Here the CDR3 reads CASSLVQTKYNEQFF. As DNA, the CDR3 is TGTGCCAGCAGCTTGGTACAGACCAAGTACAATGAGCAGTTCTTC. V gene TRBV5-5 combines with J gene TRBJ2-1; D unresolved. The CDR3 totals 15 residues. V was clipped by 0 bases and J by 4 bases, with 11 bases between them. CDR1 is SGHKS, CDR2 YYEKEE, per germline (reference sequence). Full variable domain (outside the CDR3, taken from reference TRBV5-5 and TRBJ2-1): DAGVTQSPTHLIKTRGQQVTLRCSPISGHKSVSWYQQVLGQGPQFIFQYYEKEERGRGNFPDRFSARQFPNYSSELNVNALLLGDSALYLCASSLVQTKYNEQFFGPGTRLTVL.

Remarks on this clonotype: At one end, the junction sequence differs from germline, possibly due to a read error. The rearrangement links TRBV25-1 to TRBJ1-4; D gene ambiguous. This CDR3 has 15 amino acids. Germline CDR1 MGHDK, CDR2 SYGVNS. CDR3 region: CASSESGRRNEKLLF. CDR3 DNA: TGTGCCAGCAGTGAATCTGGGCGCCGGAATGAAAAACTGCTTTTT. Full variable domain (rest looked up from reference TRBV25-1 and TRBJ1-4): EADIYQTPRYLVIGTGKKITLECSQTMGHDKMYWYQQDPGMELHLIHYSYGVNSTEKGDLSSESTVSRIRTEHFPLTLESARPSHTSQYLCASSESGRRNEKLLFGSGTQLSVL.

In nucleotides, the CDR3 is TGTGCCAGCAGTACCCTACAGCTTTCAGATACGCAGTATTTT. Its protein is CASSTLQLSDTQYF. The rearrangement uses TRBV6-2 or TRBV6-3 and TRBJ2-3; D gene ambiguous. This CDR3 comprises 14 residues. From germline, CDR1 is MNHEY and CDR2 SVGEGT. Trimming removed 5 bases from V and 4 bases from J, with 13 bases in between.

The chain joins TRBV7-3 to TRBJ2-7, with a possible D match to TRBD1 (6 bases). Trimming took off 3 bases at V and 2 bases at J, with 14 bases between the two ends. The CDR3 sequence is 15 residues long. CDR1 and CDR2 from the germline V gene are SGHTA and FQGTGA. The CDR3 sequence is CASSFQQGKAYEQYF. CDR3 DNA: TGTGCCAGCAGCTTCCAACAGGGAAAGGCCTACGAGCAGTACTTC.

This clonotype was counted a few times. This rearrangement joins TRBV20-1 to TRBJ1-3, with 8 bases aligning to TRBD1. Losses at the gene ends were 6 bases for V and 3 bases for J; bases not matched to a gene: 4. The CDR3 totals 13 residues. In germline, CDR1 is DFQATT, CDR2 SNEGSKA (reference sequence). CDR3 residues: CSAGQGYGNTIYF. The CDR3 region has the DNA TGCAGTGCAGGACAGGGATATGGAAACACCATATATTTT.

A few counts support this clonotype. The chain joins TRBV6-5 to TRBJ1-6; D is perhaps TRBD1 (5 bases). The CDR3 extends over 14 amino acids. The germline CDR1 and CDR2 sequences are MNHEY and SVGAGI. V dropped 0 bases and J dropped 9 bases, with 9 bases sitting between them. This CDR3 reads CASSYSQGSSPLHF. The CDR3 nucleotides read TGTGCCAGCAGTTACTCTCAGGGCAGTTCACCCCTCCACTTT.

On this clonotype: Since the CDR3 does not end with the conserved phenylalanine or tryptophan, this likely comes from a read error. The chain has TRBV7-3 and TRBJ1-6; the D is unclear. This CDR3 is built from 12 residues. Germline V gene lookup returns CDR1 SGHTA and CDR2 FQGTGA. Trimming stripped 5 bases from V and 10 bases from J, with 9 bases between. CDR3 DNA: TGTGCCAGCAGCCACCCGGGGTCACCCCTCCACCTT. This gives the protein CASSHPGSPLHL.

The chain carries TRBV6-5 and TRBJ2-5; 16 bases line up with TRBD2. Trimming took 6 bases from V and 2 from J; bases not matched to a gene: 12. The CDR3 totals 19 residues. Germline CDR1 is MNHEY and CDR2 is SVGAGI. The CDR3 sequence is CASRGPGTSGRGHQETQYF. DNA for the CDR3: TGTGCCAGCAGGGGACCCGGGACTAGCGGGAGGGGCCATCAAGAGACCCAGTACTTC.

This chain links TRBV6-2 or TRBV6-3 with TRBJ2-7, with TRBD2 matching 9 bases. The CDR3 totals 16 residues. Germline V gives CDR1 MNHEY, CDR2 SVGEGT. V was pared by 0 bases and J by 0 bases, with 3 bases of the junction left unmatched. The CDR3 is CASSYSLAGPSYEQYF. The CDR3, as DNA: TGTGCCAGCAGTTACTCCCTAGCGGGGCCCTCCTACGAGCAGTACTTC.

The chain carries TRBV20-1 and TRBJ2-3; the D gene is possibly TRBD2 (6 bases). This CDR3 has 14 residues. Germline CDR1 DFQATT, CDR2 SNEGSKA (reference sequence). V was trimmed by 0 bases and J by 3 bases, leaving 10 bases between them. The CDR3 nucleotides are TGCAGTGCTAGAGAGCTGGGGAGGACAGATACGCAGTATTTT. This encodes CSARELGRTDTQYF.

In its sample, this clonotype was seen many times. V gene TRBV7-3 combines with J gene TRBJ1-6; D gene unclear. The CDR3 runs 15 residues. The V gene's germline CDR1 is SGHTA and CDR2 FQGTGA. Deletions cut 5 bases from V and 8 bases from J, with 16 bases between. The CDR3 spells CASSPGLLRDSPLHF. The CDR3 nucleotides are TGTGCCAGCAGCCCTGGACTCCTCCGGGATTCACCCCTCCACTTT. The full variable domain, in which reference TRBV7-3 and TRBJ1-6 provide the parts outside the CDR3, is GAGVSQTPSNKVTEKGKYVELRCDPISGHTALYWYRQSLGQGPEFLIYFQGTGAADDSGLPNDRFFAVRPEGSVSTLKIQRTERGDSAVYLCASSPGLLRDSPLHFGNGTRLTVT.

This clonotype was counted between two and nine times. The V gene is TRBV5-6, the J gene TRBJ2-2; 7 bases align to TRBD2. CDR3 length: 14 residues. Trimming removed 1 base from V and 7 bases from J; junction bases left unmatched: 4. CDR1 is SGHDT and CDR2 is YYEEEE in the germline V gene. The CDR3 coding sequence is TGTGCCAGCAGCTTGTCGCTAGCGGACGGGGAGCTGTTTTTT. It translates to CASSLSLADGELFF.

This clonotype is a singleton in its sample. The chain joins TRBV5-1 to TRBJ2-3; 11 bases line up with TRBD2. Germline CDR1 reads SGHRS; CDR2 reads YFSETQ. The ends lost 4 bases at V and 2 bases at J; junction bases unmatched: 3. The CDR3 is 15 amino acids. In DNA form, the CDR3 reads TGCGCCAGCAGCCCACTAGCGGGAGACACAGATACGCAGTATTTT. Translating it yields CASSPLAGDTDTQYF.

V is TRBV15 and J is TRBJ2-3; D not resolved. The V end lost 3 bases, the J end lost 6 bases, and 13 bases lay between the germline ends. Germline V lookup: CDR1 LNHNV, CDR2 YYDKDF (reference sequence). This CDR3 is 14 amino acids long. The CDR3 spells CATSSTRGWDTQYF. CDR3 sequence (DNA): TGTGCCACCAGCAGTACAAGAGGCTGGGATACGCAGTATTTT.

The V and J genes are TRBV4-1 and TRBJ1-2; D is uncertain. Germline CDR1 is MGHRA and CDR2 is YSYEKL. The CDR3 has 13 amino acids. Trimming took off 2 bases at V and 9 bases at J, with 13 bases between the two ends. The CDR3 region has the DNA TGCGCCAGCAGCCAAAGAACATCCTACCGCTACACCTTC. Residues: CASSQRTSYRYTF.

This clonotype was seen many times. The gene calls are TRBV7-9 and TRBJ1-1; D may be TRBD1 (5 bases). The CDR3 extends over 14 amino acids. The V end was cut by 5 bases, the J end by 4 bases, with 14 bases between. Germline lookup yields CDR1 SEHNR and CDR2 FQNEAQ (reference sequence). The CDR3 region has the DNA TGTGCCAGCAGCCGTCCCGGGGACCGCACTGAAGCTTTCTTT. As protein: CASSRPGDRTEAFF.